The source of this T cell receptor beta chain is a study of graft-versus-host responses after intestinal transplantation. Study information: Transplants were multivisceral, liver-intestinal, or isolated intestinal. Each patient got anti-thymocyte globulin induction, then tacrolimus and steroids for roughly 3 years. Study-level results: Investigators detected GvH clones in recipient marrow, with some emerging earlier in ileum or blood. Graft-donor T cell macrochimerism coincided with high graft-versus-host to host-versus-graft clonal ratios in allografts.

Some clones are missing from TCRdb's copy, which holds only in-frame ones; the method was immunoSEQ multiplex PCR. The data show over 120,000 clones, nearly 95% seen once. The CDR3 runs to 16 residues. Trimming took 3 bases from V and 8 from J; bases not matched to a gene: 9. Germline-derived CDR1 and CDR2 are SGHTA and FQGTGA. Note on this clone: Its matching antigen is unknown. Within the sample, other DNA sequences also encode this same CDR3.

The chain uses TRBV7-3 and TRBJ2-1; 11 bases line up with TRBD2. Sequencing used unstimulated CD4+ T cells sorted from spleen or lymph node cells, obtained before intestinal transplant. This clonotype originated in a human donor who received an intestinal transplant. The CDR3 region has the DNA TGTGCCAGCAGCTTGACACGACTAGCGGGACTGGATGAGCAGTTCTTC. Translated: CASSLTRLAGLDEQFF.